This T cell receptor (beta chain) comes out of a study of OX40 agonist ivuxolimab in advanced cancers. Study at large: Participants averaged roughly 60 years of age (range about 23 to 79) and were around 80% male. Three dose-escalation patients had partial responses: one with hepatocellular carcinoma and two with cutaneous melanoma.

Sequenced by immunoSEQ multiplex PCR; TCRdb stores in-frame clones only, minus some. The data show some 34,000 clones, approximately 84% seen once. The clonotype originates from an adult with an advanced solid tumor such as melanoma, head and neck, liver or kidney cancer. The specimen was CD4+ or CD8+ T cells sorted from blood, collected in a trial of the OX40 agonist ivuxolimab.

The CDR3 coding sequence is TGTGCCGTACAGGGCTCCTATGGCTACACCTTC. Its protein is CAVQGSYGYTF. V gene TRBV28 combines with J gene TRBJ1-2; possibly TRBD1 for D (6 bases). In germline, CDR1 is MDHEN, CDR2 SYDVKM. The V and J ends lost 11 bases and 4 bases respectively, with 11 bases between them. The CDR3 spans 11 residues.